The 25 T cell receptor beta chains given below trace back to one sample, sequenced in a study of CD8 T cells in ankylosing spondylitis. Regarding the study as a whole: Seven or eight highly homologous variants formed a TCR beta motif that appeared characteristic of ankylosing spondylitis blood.

The antigens of these receptors remain unknown. Via MiXCR, TCRdb re-called the 5' RACE reads, giving one row per CDR3 protein. Among some 130,000 distinct CDR3 sequences listed, roughly 17% were seen once. The specimen sequenced was blood, either unsorted or a sorted T cell fraction (not recorded which). These receptors were taken from a male donor with ankylosing spondylitis.

This clonotype occurred a few times. The chain recombines TRBV20-1 with TRBJ1-1; 7 nucleotides match TRBD1. Germline lookup yields CDR1 DFQATT and CDR2 SNEGSKA (reference sequence). V was pared by 5 bases and J by 2 bases, with 5 bases of the junction left unmatched. This CDR3 contains 13 residues. For the CDR3, the DNA is TGCAGTGCTTCCGGGACAGTTAACACTGAAGCTTTCTTT. Encoded protein: CSASGTVNTEAFF.

This chain joins TRBV2 and TRBJ2-5; no definite D call. Germline CDR1 is SNHLY and CDR2 is FYNNEI. The CDR3 spans 12 residues. The V and J ends lost 7 bases and 1 base respectively, with 7 bases between them. CDR3 sequence (DNA): TGTGCCAGCAACGACCCCCAAGAGACCCAGTACTTC. It codes for CASNDPQETQYF. Looking up the rest from reference TRBV2 and TRBJ2-5 gives the full variable domain: EPEVTQTPSHQVTQMGQEVILRCVPISNHLYFYWYRQILGQKVEFLVSFYNNEISEKSEIFDDQFSVERPDGSNFTLKIRSTKLEDSAMYFCASNDPQETQYFGPGTRLLVL.

J is TRBJ2-7 and V is TRBV5-1; 11 bases are a match to TRBD1. CDR1 is SGHRS, CDR2 YFSETQ, per germline. CDR3 length: 14 amino acids. J lost 6 bases, V lost 4 bases, and 6 bases had no gene match. CDR3 nucleotide sequence: TGCGCCAGCAGCCTAGGACAGGGGGCGCGCGAGCAGTACTTC. It is translated as CASSLGQGAREQYF.

The J gene is TRBJ2-3, the V gene TRBV6-5; 11 bases align to TRBD2. This CDR3 has 16 residues. V lost 2 bases to trimming and J lost 0 bases; unmatched junction nucleotides: 1. In germline, CDR1 is MNHEY, CDR2 SVGAGI. The CDR3 sequence is CASSYLAGGSTDTQYF. CDR3 in DNA: TGTGCCAGCAGTTACCTAGCGGGAGGTAGCACAGATACGCAGTATTTT.

The genes are TRBV27 and TRBJ2-1; a weak D match, TRBD1 (6 bases). Per the germline V gene, CDR1 is MNHEY and CDR2 is SMNVEV (reference sequence). The CDR3 covers 15 residues. The V and J ends lost 5 bases and 8 bases respectively, with 19 bases between them. The CDR3, as DNA: TGTGCCAGCAGTCCCCCGGGACACGGTAGGGATGAGCAGTTCTTC. This codes for CASSPPGHGRDEQFF.

This rearrangement joins TRBV27 to TRBJ2-3; D not resolved. Trimming took 2 bases from V and 5 from J, leaving 5 bases between them. This CDR3 spans 12 amino acids. Germline loops: CDR1 MNHEY, CDR2 SMNVEV (reference sequence). The CDR3 DNA is TGTGCCAGCAGTTTACCCGGAGATACGCAGTATTTT. Translated, it gives CASSLPGDTQYF.

This clonotype was detected only a few times. This rearrangement joins TRBV12-3 or TRBV12-4 to TRBJ2-3, with unresolved D. Deletions cut 3 bases from V and 4 bases from J, with 17 bases between. CDR3 length: 16 residues. The CDR3 DNA sequence: TGTGCCAGCAGTTTTTCGACCGAACCCGTACCAGATACGCAGTATTTT. The encoded protein is CASSFSTEPVPDTQYF.

A few counts support this clonotype. The rearrangement links TRBV7-8 to TRBJ2-1, with D tentatively TRBD1 (5 bases). Germline V gives CDR1 SGHVS, CDR2 FQNEAQ. Trimming removed 4 bases at V and 4 bases at J, with 8 bases between. There are 13 residues in the CDR3. The CDR3 nucleotides read TGTGCCAGCAGCTGGGGCCTATACAATGAGCAGTTCTTC. Translated: CASSWGLYNEQFF.

This clonotype has ten or more counts. The chain links TRBV29-1 to TRBJ2-7, with TRBD1 matching 8 bases. This CDR3 has 13 residues. Germline-derived CDR1 and CDR2 are SQVTM and ANQGSEA. The J segment lost 3 bases and the V segment lost 6 bases, leaving 7 bases of the junction unmatched. CDR3 in DNA: TGCAGCGTATGGACAGGGAAAGGCTACGAGCAGTACTTC. Translated: CSVWTGKGYEQYF.

There are a few counts of this clonotype. This rearrangement joins TRBV27 to TRBJ1-5, with 7 bases aligning to TRBD1. Germline V CDR1 and CDR2: MNHEY, SMNVEV (reference sequence). The CDR3 extends over 15 amino acids. J lost 0 bases, V lost 6 bases, and 5 bases had no gene match. DNA of the CDR3: TGTGCCAGCAGGGGGACAGTCTATAGCAATCAGCCCCAGCATTTT. As protein: CASRGTVYSNQPQHF.

This chain uses TRBV7-8 with TRBJ2-7, with D hard to call. The CDR3 extends over 14 amino acids. Germline V lookup: CDR1 SGHVS, CDR2 FQNEAQ. V was pared by 0 bases and J by 4 bases, with 10 bases between. For the CDR3, the DNA is TGTGCCAGCAGCTTAGCCATGGGCCTGTACGAGCAGTACTTC. It translates to CASSLAMGLYEQYF.

This clonotype was detected a few times. The J gene is TRBJ2-1, the V gene TRBV12-5; D is unresolved. Germline V gives CDR1 LGHNT, CDR2 FRNRAP. Trimming left V 2 bases short and J 4 bases short, with 6 bases between. CDR3 length: 13 amino acids. The DNA for the CDR3 is TGTGCTAGTGGTTTGTCCAGATACAATGAGCAGTTCTTC. Translated: CASGLSRYNEQFF.

This clonotype came up a few times. The rearrangement joins TRBV4-2 to TRBJ1-4; D call uncertain. CDR1 LGHNA and CDR2 YNFKEQ come from the germline V gene. The V end lost 0 bases, the J end lost 12 bases, and 17 bases lay between the germline ends. The CDR3 extends over 15 amino acids. CDR3 nucleotides: TGTGCCAGCAGCCAAGAAGTTGCCCAACCTACCCAACTGTTTTTT. Translation: CASSQEVAQPTQLFF.

There are a few counts of this clonotype. This CDR3 is CSVGSLDSTDTQYF. The CDR3, as DNA: TGCAGCGTTGGATCCCTTGATAGCACAGATACGCAGTATTTT. The chain has TRBV29-1 and TRBJ2-3; D gene ambiguous. Trimming cost V 4 bases and J 0 bases, with 11 bases left between them. Germline loops: CDR1 SQVTM, CDR2 ANQGSEA. This CDR3 has 14 amino acids.

This clonotype has just a few counts. The V gene is TRBV20-1, the J gene TRBJ2-3; unclear D gene. Looked up from germline, CDR1 is DFQATT and CDR2 is SNEGSKA (reference sequence). With 4 bases removed from V and 5 bases from J, the gap between germline ends came to 7 bases. This CDR3 has 11 amino acids. This CDR3 is CSAKIIDTQYF. In DNA form, the CDR3 reads TGCAGTGCTAAAATTATAGATACGCAGTATTTT.

This clonotype came up a few times. The gene calls are TRBV14 and TRBJ2-1; 8 bases are shared with TRBD1. The CDR3 extends over 17 amino acids. J lost 5 bases, V lost 3 bases, and 12 bases had no gene match. Germline CDR1 and CDR2: SGHDN and FVKESK. The CDR3 nucleotides read TGTGCCAGCAGCCAGGACGACAGGGGTCCACCCAACAATGAGCAGTTCTTC. Its translation: CASSQDDRGPPNNEQFF. The whole variable domain, remainder taken from reference TRBV14 and TRBJ2-1, is EAGVTQFPSHSVIEKGQTVTLRCDPISGHDNLYWYRRVMGKEIKFLLHFVKESKQDESGMPNNRFLAERTGGTYSTLKVQPAELEDSGVYFCASSQDDRGPPNNEQFFGPGTRLTVL.

The chain employs TRBV28 and TRBJ1-1; D remains ambiguous. The CDR3 length is 14 residues. V gave up 2 bases and J gave up 1 base, with 8 bases separating them. Germline values: CDR1 MDHEN, CDR2 SYDVKM. CDR3 sequence reads: CASSLKRSNTEAFF. In nucleotides, the CDR3 is TGTGCCAGCAGTTTAAAAAGGTCGAACACTGAAGCTTTCTTT.

The CDR3 spells CASSSNDTQYF. CDR3 bases: TGTGCCAGCAGTAGCAACGATACGCAGTATTTT. The chain is built from TRBV6-5 and TRBJ2-3, with D uncertain. The V gene's germline CDR1 is MNHEY and CDR2 SVGAGI. V was cut by 5 bases and J by 6 bases, with 6 bases left in between. The CDR3 runs to 11 residues.

This clonotype was seen only once. The rearrangement uses TRBV6-2 or TRBV6-3 and TRBJ2-7, with D possibly being TRBD2 (6 bases). The CDR3 consists of 15 residues. Looked up from germline, CDR1 is MNHEY and CDR2 is SVGEGT. V lost 0 bases and J lost 0, with 9 bases in between. The DNA of the CDR3 is TGTGCCAGCAGTTACTCGGCGGGAAGCTCCTACGAGCAGTACTTC. Protein: CASSYSAGSSYEQYF.

The sample holds a few counts of this clonotype. The genes are TRBV9 and TRBJ1-4; D ambiguous. The CDR3 loop spans 14 amino acids. Per germline, CDR1 SGDLS and CDR2 YYNGEE. V was trimmed by 4 bases and J by 8 bases, leaving 15 bases between them. Here the CDR3 DNA reads TGTGCCAGCAGCCCCCGTTTTGGTGACGAAAAACTGTTTTTT. It specifies CASSPRFGDEKLFF.

This sequence joins TRBV6-5 and TRBJ1-2, with D unclear. Trimming took 10 bases from V and 5 from J, leaving 11 bases between them. This CDR3 has 11 amino acids. In germline, CDR1 is MNHEY, CDR2 SVGAGI. The CDR3 loop is CAILTGYGYTF. In nucleotides, the CDR3 is TGTGCCATCTTGACGGGATATGGCTACACCTTC.

This chain joins TRBV28 and TRBJ2-1; 7 bases fit TRBD2. The length of the CDR3 is 16 residues. Germline trimming cut 4 bases from V and 5 bases from J; bases unmatched to any gene: 11. Germline CDR1 reads MDHEN; CDR2 reads SYDVKM. CDR3 nucleotide sequence: TGTGCCAGCAGTTCCCCCGGGCTAGCGGCCAACAATGAGCAGTTCTTC. This encodes CASSSPGLAANNEQFF.

The chain has TRBV7-9 and TRBJ1-4; D uncertain. The germline V and J ends were trimmed by 3 bases and 5 bases, with 7 bases remaining between them. This CDR3 has 13 amino acids. Germline V lookup: CDR1 SEHNR, CDR2 FQNEAQ (reference sequence). CDR3 nucleotide sequence: TGTGCCAGCAGCTTTGAGAGGAATGAAAAACTGTTTTTT. This sequence encodes CASSFERNEKLFF.

This clonotype showed up just once. The rearrangement joins TRBV6-6 to TRBJ2-3; D gene unclear. Germline assignment: CDR1 MNHNY and CDR2 SVGAGI (reference sequence). Trimming stripped 6 bases from V and 1 base from J, with 5 bases between. CDR3 length: 12 residues. In DNA form, the CDR3 reads TGTGCCAGCAGGGCGGGCACAGATACGCAGTATTTT. It yields the protein CASRAGTDTQYF.

The V gene is TRBV28, the J gene TRBJ2-7; 9 nucleotides match TRBD2. The J segment lost 4 bases and the V segment lost 2 bases, leaving 6 bases of the junction unmatched. The CDR3 spans 15 residues. Germline lookup yields CDR1 MDHEN and CDR2 SYDVKM. The CDR3 sequence: CASSLEFSGRYEQYF. The CDR3 region has the DNA TGTGCCAGCAGTTTAGAGTTTAGCGGGAGATACGAGCAGTACTTC.